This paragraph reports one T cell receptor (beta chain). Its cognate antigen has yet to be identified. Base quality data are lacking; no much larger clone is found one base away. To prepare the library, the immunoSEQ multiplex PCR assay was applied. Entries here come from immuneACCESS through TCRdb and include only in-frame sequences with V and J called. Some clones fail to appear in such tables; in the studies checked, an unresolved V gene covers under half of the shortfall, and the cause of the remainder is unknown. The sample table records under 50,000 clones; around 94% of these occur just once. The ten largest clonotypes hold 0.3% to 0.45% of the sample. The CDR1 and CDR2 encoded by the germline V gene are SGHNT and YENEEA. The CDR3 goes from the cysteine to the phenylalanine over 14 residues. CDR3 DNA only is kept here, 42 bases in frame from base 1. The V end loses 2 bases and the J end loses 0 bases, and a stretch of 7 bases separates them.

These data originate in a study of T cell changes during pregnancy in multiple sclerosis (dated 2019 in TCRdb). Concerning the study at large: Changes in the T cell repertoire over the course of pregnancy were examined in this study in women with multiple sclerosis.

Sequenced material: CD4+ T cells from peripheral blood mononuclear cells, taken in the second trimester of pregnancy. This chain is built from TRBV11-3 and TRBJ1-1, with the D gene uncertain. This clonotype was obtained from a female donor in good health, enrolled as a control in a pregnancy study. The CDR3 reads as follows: CASSLQRLNTEAFF. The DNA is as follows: TGTGCCAGCAGCTTACAACGGTTGAACACTGAAGCTTTCTTT.